The sample holds one count of the clone carrying this T cell receptor beta chain. The record originates from a study of blood T cells in healthy people across ages. Then a second PCR, running about 6 to 12 cycles, was carried out with a sample-barcoded 5' primer and a J-beta primer mix. TCRdb reanalysed the 5' RACE reads using MiXCR and keeps one entry per CDR3 protein. This sample yields over a million distinct CDR3 sequences, of which over 35% are seen a single time; over 15% belongs to the top ten. The germline V gene encodes CDR1 MNHNS and CDR2 SASEGT. V lost 0 bases and J lost 5; bases outside the gene matches: 7. The CDR3 covers 16 residues.

The TCR comes from a woman in her sixties in good health. The rearrangement joins TRBV6-1 to TRBJ2-7, with 10 positions matching TRBD1. What was sequenced was blood. The DNA for the CDR3 is TGTGCCAGCAGTGAAGCGGTGGGACAGGGGAATGACGAGCAGTACTTC. Its protein product is CASSEAVGQGNDEQYF.